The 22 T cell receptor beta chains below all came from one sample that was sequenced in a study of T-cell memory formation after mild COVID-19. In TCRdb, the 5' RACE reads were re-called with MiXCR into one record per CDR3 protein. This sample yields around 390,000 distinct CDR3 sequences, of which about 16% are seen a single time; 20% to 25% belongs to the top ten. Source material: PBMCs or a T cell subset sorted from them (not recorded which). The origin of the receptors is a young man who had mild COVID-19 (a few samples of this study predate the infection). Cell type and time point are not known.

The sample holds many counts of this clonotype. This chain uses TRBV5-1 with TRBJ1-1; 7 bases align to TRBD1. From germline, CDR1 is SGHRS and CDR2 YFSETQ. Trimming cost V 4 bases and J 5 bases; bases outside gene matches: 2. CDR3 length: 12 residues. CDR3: CASSPQGTEAFF. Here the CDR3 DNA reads TGCGCCAGCAGCCCACAGGGGACTGAAGCTTTCTTT.

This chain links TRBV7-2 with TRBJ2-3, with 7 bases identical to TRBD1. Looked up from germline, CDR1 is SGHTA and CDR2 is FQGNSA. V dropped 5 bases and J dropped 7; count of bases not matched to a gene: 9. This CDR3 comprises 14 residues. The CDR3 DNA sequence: TGTGCCAGCAGCCCAGACAGGGCGACGCATACGCAGTATTTT. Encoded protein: CASSPDRATHTQYF.

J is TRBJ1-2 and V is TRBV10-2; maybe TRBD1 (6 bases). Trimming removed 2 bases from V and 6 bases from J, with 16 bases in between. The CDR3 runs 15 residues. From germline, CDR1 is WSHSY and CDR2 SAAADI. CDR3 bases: TGCGCCAGCAGTGAGGTGATCCGGGGGCCTCATGGCTACACCTTC. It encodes CASSEVIRGPHGYTF.

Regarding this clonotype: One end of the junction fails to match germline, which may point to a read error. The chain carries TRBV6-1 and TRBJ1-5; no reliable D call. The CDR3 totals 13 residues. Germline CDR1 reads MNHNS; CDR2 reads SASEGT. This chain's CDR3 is CASSARVDQHQHF. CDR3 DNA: TGTGCCAGCAGTGCAAGAGTCGATCAGCACCAGCATTTT.

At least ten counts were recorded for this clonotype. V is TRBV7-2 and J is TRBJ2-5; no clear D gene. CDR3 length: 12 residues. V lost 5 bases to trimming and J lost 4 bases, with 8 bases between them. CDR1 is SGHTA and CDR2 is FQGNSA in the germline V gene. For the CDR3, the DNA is TGTGCCAGCAGCCCGACGAGAGAGACCCAGTACTTC. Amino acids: CASSPTRETQYF.

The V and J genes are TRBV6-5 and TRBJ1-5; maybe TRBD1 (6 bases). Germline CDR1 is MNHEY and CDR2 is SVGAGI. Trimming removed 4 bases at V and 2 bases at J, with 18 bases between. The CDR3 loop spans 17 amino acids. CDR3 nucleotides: TGTGCCAGCAGTTCCCTACAGGGTGGGTTAGGCAATCAGCCCCAGCATTTT. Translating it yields CASSSLQGGLGNQPQHF.

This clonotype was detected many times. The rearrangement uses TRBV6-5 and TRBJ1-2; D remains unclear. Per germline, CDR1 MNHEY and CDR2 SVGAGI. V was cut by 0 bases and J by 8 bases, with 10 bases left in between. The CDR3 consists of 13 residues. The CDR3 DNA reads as TGTGCCAGCAGTTACTCGACGGGTTACGGCTACACCTTC. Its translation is CASSYSTGYGYTF.

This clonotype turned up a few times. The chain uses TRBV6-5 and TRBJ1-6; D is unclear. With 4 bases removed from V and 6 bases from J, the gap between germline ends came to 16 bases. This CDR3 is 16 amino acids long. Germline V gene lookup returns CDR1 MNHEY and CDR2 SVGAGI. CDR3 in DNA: TGTGCCAGCAGTTCACGCCCGGGCCTAGCTAATTCACCCCTCCACTTT. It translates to CASSSRPGLANSPLHF.

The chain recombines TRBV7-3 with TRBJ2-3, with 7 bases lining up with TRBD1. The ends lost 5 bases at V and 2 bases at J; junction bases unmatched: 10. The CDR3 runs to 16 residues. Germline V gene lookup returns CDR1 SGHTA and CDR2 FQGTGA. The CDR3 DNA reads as TGTGCCAGCAGCCCCAGTCCAGGGGGATCCACAGATACGCAGTATTTT. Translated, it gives CASSPSPGGSTDTQYF.

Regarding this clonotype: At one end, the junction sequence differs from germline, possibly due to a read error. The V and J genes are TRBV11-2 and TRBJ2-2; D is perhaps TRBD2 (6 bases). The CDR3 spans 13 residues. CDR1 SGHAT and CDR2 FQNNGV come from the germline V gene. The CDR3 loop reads CASSLERGRELFF. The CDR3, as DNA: TGTGCCAGCAGCTTAGAGAGGGGCCGGGAGCTGTTTTTC.

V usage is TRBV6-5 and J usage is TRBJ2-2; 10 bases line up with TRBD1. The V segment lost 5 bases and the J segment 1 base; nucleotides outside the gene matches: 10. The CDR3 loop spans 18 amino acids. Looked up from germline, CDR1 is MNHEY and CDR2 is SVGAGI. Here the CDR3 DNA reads TGTGCCAGCAGTACCCGGACAGGGGGTACCAGGAACACCGGGGAGCTGTTTTTT. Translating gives CASSTRTGGTRNTGELFF.

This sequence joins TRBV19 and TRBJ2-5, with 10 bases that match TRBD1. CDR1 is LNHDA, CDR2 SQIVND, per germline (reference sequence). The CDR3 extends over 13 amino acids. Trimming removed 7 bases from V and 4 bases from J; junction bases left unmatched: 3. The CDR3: CASTGQGSETQYF. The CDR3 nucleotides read TGTGCCAGTACGGGACAGGGGTCAGAGACCCAGTACTTC.

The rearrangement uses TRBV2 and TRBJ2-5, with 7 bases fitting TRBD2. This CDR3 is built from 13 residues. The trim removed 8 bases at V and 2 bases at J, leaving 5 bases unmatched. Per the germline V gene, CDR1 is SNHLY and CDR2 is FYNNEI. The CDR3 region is CASSAGVQETQYF. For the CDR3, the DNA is TGTGCCAGCTCGGCGGGGGTGCAAGAGACCCAGTACTTC.

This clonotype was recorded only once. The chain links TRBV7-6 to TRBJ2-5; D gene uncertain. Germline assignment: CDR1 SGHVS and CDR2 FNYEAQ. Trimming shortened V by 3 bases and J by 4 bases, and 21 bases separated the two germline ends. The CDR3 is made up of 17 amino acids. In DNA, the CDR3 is TGTGCCAGCAGCTTGTCCCCCCTCGGTCCGGGCGGAGAGACCCAGTACTTC. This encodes CASSLSPLGPGGETQYF.

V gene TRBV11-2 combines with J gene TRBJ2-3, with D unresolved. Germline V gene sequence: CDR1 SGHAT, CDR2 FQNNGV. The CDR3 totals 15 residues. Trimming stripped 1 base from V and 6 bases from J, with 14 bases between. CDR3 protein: CASSLGGSSSDTQYF. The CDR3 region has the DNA TGTGCCAGCAGCTTAGGAGGCAGTTCATCTGATACGCAGTATTTT.

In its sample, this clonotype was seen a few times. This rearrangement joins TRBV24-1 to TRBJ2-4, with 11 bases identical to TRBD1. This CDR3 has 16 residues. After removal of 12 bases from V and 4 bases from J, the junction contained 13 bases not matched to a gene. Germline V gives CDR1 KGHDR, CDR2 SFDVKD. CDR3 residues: CAGRDRGAMRKNIQYF. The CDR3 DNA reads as TGTGCCGGCCGGGACAGGGGGGCCATGAGGAAAAACATTCAGTACTTC.

This CDR3 reads CASSYPQGAGEQYF. CDR3 in DNA: TGTGCCAGCAGTTACCCACAGGGGGCGGGCGAGCAGTACTTC. This rearrangement joins TRBV6-6 to TRBJ2-7; 9 bases agree with TRBD1. V lost 2 bases to trimming and J lost 6 bases; unmatched junction nucleotides: 5. Looked up from germline, CDR1 is MNHNY and CDR2 is SVGAGI (reference sequence). There are 14 residues in the CDR3.

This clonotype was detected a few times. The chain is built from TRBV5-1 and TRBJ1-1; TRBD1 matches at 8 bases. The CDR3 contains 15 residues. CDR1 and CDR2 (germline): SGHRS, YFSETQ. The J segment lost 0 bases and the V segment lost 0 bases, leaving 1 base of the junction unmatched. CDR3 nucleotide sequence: TGCGCCAGCAGCTTGGGGGACAGGATGAACACTGAAGCTTTCTTT. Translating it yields CASSLGDRMNTEAFF.

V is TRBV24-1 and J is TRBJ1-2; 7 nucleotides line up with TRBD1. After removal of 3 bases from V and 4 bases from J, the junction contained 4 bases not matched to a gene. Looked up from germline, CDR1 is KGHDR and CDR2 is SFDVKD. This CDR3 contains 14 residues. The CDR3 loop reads CATSDPNRGYGYTF. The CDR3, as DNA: TGTGCCACCAGTGATCCGAACAGGGGCTATGGCTACACCTTC.

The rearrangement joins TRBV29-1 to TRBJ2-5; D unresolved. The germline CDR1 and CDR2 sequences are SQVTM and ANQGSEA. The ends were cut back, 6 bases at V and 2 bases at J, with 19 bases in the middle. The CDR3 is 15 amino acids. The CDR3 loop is CSVGPRATKQETQYF. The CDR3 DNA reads TGCAGCGTCGGGCCCCGGGCCACAAAACAAGAGACCCAGTACTTC.

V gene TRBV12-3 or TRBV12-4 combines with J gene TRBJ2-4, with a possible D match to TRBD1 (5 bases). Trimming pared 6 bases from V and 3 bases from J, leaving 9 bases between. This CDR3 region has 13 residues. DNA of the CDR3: TGTGCCAGCAGCCTAGGGGACAAAAACATTCAGTACTTC. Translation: CASSLGDKNIQYF.

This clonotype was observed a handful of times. The CDR3 sequence: CSARLGSVYNSPLHF. DNA for the CDR3: TGCAGTGCTAGGCTAGGGTCCGTCTATAATTCACCCCTCCACTTT. The chain has TRBV20-1 and TRBJ1-6; D gene uncertain. Trimming stripped 3 bases from V and 3 bases from J, with 12 bases between. The CDR3 runs to 15 residues. Germline V gene lookup returns CDR1 DFQATT and CDR2 SNEGSKA (reference sequence).